Presented here are 4 T cell receptor beta chains from one specimen sequenced in a study of T cell responses to AZD1222 COVID-19 vaccine. The table came from immunoSEQ multiplex PCR; TCRdb's copy has only in-frame clones and leaves some out. This sample has about 75,000 clones; approximately 88% occur once, and the top ten carry about a tenth. The sample consisted of peripheral blood, taken 28 days after the second dose of the MenACWY control vaccine. These receptors all stem from an adult who received the MenACWY meningococcal vaccine as a control.

This rearrangement joins TRBV29-1 to TRBJ1-1, with 9 bases lining up with TRBD1. This CDR3 has 13 residues. Germline V gene lookup returns CDR1 SQVTM and CDR2 ANQGSEA. Trimming at V came to 6 bases and at J to 1 base, leaving 3 bases not matched to a gene. In DNA form, the CDR3 reads TGCAGCGTGCGGGACAGGGAGAACACTGAAGCTTTCTTT. This codes for CSVRDRENTEAFF.

V usage is TRBV6-1 and J usage is TRBJ2-7; D is uncertain. V dropped 1 base and J dropped 3 bases, with 10 bases sitting between them. The V gene's germline CDR1 is MNHNS and CDR2 SASEGT. CDR3 length: 14 amino acids. CDR3 in DNA: TGTGCCAGCAGTGAAGGGTGGGGTAGCTACGAGCAGTACTTC. Residues: CASSEGWGSYEQYF.

V gene TRBV2 combines with J gene TRBJ1-5, with a tentative D call TRBD1 (6 bases). The V gene lost 4 bases and the J gene lost 2 bases, with 12 bases spanning the gap. Germline V gene lookup returns CDR1 SNHLY and CDR2 FYNNEI. CDR3 size: 15 residues. The CDR3 region is CASSAVGGGNQPQHF. In DNA, the CDR3 is TGTGCCAGCAGTGCAGTGGGGGGCGGCAATCAGCCCCAGCATTTT.

This chain links TRBV23-1 with TRBJ1-2; no firm D call. TRBV23-1 is flagged as an ORF with uncertain function. CDR3 length equals 17 residues. V lost 4 bases, J lost 5 bases, and 23 bases lay in between. CDR3 sequence: CASSLLVFPRLGYGYTF. CDR3 in DNA: TGCGCCAGCAGTCTCCTCGTCTTCCCTCGACTGGGTTATGGCTACACCTTC.